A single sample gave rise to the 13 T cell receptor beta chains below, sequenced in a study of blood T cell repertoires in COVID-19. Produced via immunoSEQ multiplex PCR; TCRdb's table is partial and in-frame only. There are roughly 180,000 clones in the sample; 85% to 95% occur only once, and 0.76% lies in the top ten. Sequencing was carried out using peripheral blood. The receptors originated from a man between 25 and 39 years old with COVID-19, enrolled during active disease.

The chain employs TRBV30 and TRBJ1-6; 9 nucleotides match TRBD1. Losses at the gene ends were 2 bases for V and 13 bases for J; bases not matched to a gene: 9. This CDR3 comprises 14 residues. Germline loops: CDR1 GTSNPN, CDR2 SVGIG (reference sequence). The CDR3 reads CAWSSGTGSLPLHF. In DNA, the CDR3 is TGTGCCTGGAGTTCCGGGACAGGGTCACTCCCCCTCCACTTT.

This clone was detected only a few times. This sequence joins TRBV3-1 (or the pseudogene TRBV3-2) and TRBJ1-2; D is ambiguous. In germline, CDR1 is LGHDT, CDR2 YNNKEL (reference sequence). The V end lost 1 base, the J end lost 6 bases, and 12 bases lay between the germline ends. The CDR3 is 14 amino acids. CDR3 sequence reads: CASSQVNGYHGYTF. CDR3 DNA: TGTGCCAGCAGCCAAGTCAACGGGTACCATGGCTACACCTTC.

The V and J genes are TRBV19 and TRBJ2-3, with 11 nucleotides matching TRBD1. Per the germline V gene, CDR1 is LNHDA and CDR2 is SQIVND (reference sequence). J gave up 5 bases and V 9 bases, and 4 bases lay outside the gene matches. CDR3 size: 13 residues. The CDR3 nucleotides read TGTGCCAGCGGGACAGGGGGGCAAGATACGCAGTATTTT. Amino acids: CASGTGGQDTQYF.

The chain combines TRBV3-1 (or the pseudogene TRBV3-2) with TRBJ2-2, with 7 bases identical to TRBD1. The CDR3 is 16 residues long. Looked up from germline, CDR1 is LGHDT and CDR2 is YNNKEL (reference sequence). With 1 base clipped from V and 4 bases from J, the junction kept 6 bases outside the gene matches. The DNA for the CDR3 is TGTGCCAGCAGCCAAGCGGGACAGTCGGGCACCGGGGAGCTGTTTTTT. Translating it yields CASSQAGQSGTGELFF.

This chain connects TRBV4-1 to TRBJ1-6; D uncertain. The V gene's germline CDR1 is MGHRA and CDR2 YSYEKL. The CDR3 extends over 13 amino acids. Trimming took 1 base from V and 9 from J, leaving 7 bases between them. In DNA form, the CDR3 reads TGCGCCAGCAGCCAAGGTCTGAGTTCACCCCTCCACTTT. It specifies CASSQGLSSPLHF.

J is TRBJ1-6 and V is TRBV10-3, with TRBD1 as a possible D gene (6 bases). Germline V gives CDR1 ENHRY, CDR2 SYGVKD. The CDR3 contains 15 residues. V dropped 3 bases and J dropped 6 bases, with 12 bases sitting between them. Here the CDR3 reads CAISDRPGANSPLHF. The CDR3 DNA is TGTGCCATCAGTGATCGGCCAGGGGCTAATTCACCCCTCCACTTT.

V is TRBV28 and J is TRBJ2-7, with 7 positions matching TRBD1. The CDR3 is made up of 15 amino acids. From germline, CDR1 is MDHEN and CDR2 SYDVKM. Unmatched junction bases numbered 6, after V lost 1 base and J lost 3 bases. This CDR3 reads CASSLSGGGIYEQYF. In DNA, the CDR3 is TGTGCCAGCAGTTTATCAGGGGGTGGAATCTACGAGCAGTACTTC.

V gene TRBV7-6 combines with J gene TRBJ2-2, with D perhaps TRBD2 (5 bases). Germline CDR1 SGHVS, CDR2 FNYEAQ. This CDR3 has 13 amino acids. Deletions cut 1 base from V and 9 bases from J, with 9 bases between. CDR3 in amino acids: CASSLGGNRELFF. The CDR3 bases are TGTGCCAGCAGCTTAGGAGGGAACCGGGAGCTGTTTTTT. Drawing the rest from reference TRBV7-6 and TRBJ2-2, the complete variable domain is GAGVSQSPRYKVTKRGQDVALRCDPISGHVSLYWYRQALGQGPEFLTYFNYEAQQDKSGLPNDRFSAERPEGSISTLTIQRTEQRDSAMYRCASSLGGNRELFFGEGSRLTVL.

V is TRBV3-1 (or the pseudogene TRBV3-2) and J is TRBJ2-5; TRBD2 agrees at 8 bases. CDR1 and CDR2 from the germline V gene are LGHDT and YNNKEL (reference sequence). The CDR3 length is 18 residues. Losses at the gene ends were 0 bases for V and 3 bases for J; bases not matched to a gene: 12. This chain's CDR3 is CASSQDRGVAGIKETQYF. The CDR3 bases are TGTGCCAGCAGCCAAGATCGAGGGGTAGCGGGGATCAAAGAGACCCAGTACTTC.

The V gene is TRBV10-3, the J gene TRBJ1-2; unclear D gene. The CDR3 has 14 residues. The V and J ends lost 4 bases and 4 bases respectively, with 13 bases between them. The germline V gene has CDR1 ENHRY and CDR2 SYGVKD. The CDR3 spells CAISGGSSFYGYTF. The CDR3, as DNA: TGTGCCATCAGTGGAGGGTCCTCCTTCTATGGCTACACCTTC.

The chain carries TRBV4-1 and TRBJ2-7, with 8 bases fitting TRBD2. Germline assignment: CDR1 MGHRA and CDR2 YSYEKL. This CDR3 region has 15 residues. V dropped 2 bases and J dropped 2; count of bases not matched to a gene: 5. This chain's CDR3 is CASSQPQRGTYEQYF. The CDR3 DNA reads TGCGCCAGCAGCCAACCCCAGCGGGGGACCTACGAGCAGTACTTC.

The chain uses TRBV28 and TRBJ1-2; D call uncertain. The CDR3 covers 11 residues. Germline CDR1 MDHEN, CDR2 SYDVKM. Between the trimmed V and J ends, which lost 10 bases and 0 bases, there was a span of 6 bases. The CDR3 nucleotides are TGTGCCACCCATGCTAACTATGGCTACACCTTC. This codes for CATHANYGYTF.

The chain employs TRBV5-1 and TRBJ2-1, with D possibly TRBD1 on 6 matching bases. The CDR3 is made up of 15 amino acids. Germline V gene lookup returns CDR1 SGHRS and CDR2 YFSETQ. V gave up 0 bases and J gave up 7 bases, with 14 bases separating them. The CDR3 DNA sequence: TGCGCCAGCAGCTTGGTAGGGGGTAGAGTGAATGAGCAGTTCTTC. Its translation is CASSLVGGRVNEQFF.